This T cell receptor (beta chain) was sequenced during a study of OX40 agonist ivuxolimab in advanced cancers. In its sample, this clone was seen once. The CDR3 runs 17 residues. Trimming left V 0 bases short and J 1 base short, with 13 bases between. Germline V gene data show CDR1 as LGHNA and CDR2 as YSLEER. TCRdb keeps only in-frame clones here, not all; method: immunoSEQ multiplex PCR. The sample includes roughly 60,000 clones, 84% of them seen just once. This receptor was identified in an adult with an advanced solid tumor such as melanoma, head and neck, liver or kidney cancer. The sequences come from CD4+ or CD8+ T cells sorted from blood, collected in a trial of the OX40 agonist ivuxolimab. The chain employs TRBV4-3 and TRBJ2-4, with TRBD1 as a possible D gene (5 bases). Written as DNA, the CDR3 is TGCGCCAGCAGCCAAGAGTCGTGGGGCAACGCCAAAAACATTCAGTACTTC. Protein sequence: CASSQESWGNAKNIQYF.